This passage covers 25 T cell receptor beta chains from one sample sequenced in a study of blood T cell repertoires in COVID-19. The repertoire was sequenced with immunoSEQ multiplex PCR; TCRdb's copy has only in-frame clones and lacks some. The sample shows around 300,000 clones, around 88% of them seen only once. The sequencing sample was made of peripheral blood. The receptors stem from a woman in her 70s with COVID-19, enrolled during active disease.

The V and J genes are TRBV5-4 and TRBJ2-1; 11 nucleotides match TRBD2. Per the germline V gene, CDR1 is SGHNT and CDR2 is YYREEE (reference sequence). V was clipped by 4 bases and J by 4 bases; unmatched bases: 7. This CDR3 is built from 16 residues. CDR3 amino acids: CASSPTGTSGYNEQFF. CDR3 DNA: TGTGCCAGCAGCCCAACCGGGACTAGCGGTTACAATGAGCAGTTCTTC.

The gene calls are TRBV27 and TRBJ1-4; D is ambiguous. There are 15 residues in the CDR3. In germline, CDR1 is MNHEY, CDR2 SMNVEV (reference sequence). Trimming stripped 2 bases from V and 8 bases from J, with 15 bases between. CDR3 sequence: CASSLEASGGEKLFF. The CDR3 DNA sequence: TGTGCCAGCAGTTTAGAAGCGTCGGGTGGCGAAAAACTGTTTTTT.

This clone was observed a single time. The chain combines TRBV21-1 with TRBJ2-2; whether TRBD2, the table's D call, matches the DNA was not checked. TRBV21-1 is a documented pseudogene. The CDR3 is 16 residues long. The CDR3 bases are TGTGCCAGCAGCAATGTTGGAGGGGGGGACACCGGGGAGCTGTTTTTT. Encoded protein: CASSNVGGGDTGELFF.

In its sample, this clone was seen once. This rearrangement joins TRBV20-1 to TRBJ2-3; 7 nucleotides match TRBD1. Trimming removed 3 bases from V and 2 bases from J; junction bases left unmatched: 5. This CDR3 region has 14 residues. Germline lookup yields CDR1 DFQATT and CDR2 SNEGSKA (reference sequence). Here the CDR3 DNA reads TGCAGTGCTAGTGAGGGGGCCCTCACAGATACGCAGTATTTT. This translates into CSASEGALTDTQYF.

The chain couples TRBV11-2 to TRBJ1-3; D is possibly TRBD1 (5 bases). The CDR3 has 19 residues. The V end lost 0 bases, the J end lost 3 bases, and 21 bases lay between the germline ends. Looked up from germline, CDR1 is SGHAT and CDR2 is FQNNGV. CDR3 protein: CASSLEAGATGGGGNTIYF. The CDR3 DNA reads TGTGCCAGCAGCTTAGAAGCCGGGGCCACCGGGGGGGGTGGAAACACCATATATTTT.

The J gene is TRBJ1-5, the V gene TRBV27; D unclear. Germline-derived CDR1 and CDR2 are MNHEY and SMNVEV (reference sequence). V was clipped by 3 bases and J by 0 bases, with 6 bases between them. The CDR3 is 14 residues long. CDR3 amino acids: CASSFGTSNQPQHF. CDR3 sequence (DNA): TGTGCCAGCAGTTTTGGCACTAGCAATCAGCCCCAGCATTTT.

The chain couples TRBV5-6 to TRBJ2-3; 10 bases fit TRBD2. With V trimmed by 2 bases and J by 1 base, 1 base remained unmatched. Germline-derived CDR1 and CDR2 are SGHDT and YYEEEE. The CDR3 is 15 residues long. CDR3 sequence: CASSFGTSGTDTQYF. The CDR3, as DNA: TGTGCCAGCAGCTTCGGGACTAGCGGCACAGATACGCAGTATTTT.

V gene TRBV4-2 combines with J gene TRBJ2-1, with D maybe TRBD1 (5 bases). This CDR3 comprises 17 residues. Trimming cost V 4 bases and J 0 bases, with 16 bases left between them. Germline CDR1 and CDR2: LGHNA and YNFKEQ. The chain's CDR3 is CASSPAGAVSSYNEQFF. In DNA, the CDR3 is TGTGCCAGCAGCCCCGCTGGGGCAGTGAGCTCCTACAATGAGCAGTTCTTC.

V usage is TRBV5-1 and J usage is TRBJ2-7, with D possibly TRBD1 on 5 matching bases. The CDR3 has 13 amino acids. Germline-derived CDR1 and CDR2 are SGHRS and YFSETQ. V was shortened by 3 bases and J by 4 bases, with 11 bases between the two germline ends. CDR3: CASSWRQQYEQYF. CDR3 coding DNA: TGCGCCAGCAGCTGGAGACAGCAATACGAGCAGTACTTC.

With regard to this clone: Within the sample, other DNA sequences also encode this same CDR3. The rearrangement links TRBV5-1 to TRBJ2-5; a possible D gene is TRBD1 (6 bases). CDR1 and CDR2 (germline): SGHRS, YFSETQ. V was trimmed by 7 bases and J by 2 bases, leaving 15 bases between them. The CDR3 has 14 residues. CDR3 in DNA: TGCGCCAGCTCAACCTTAACAGGGCAAGAGACCCAGTACTTC. Protein product: CASSTLTGQETQYF.

This sequence joins TRBV5-1 and TRBJ2-7; D perhaps matches TRBD1 (5 bases). The CDR3 has 13 amino acids. Trimming cost V 0 bases and J 5 bases, with 9 bases left between them. Germline-derived CDR1 and CDR2 are SGHRS and YFSETQ. The CDR3 sequence: CASSLEGADEQYF. The CDR3 bases are TGCGCCAGCAGCTTGGAAGGGGCGGACGAGCAGTACTTC.

The chain carries TRBV21-1 and TRBJ2-7; TRBD2 is the table's D call, not checked against the DNA. TRBV21-1 is a known pseudogene. This CDR3 is built from 17 residues. The CDR3 protein is CASSLHGRAGGRYEQYF. CDR3 nucleotide sequence: TGTGCCAGCAGCCTCCATGGGCGAGCGGGGGGGCGGTACGAGCAGTACTTC.

This clone has a handful of counts. The V and J genes are TRBV7-9 and TRBJ2-7; D is possibly TRBD1 (6 bases). This CDR3 is built from 13 residues. Germline values: CDR1 SEHNR, CDR2 FQNEAQ (reference sequence). Trimming left V 5 bases short and J 0 bases short, with 8 bases between. The CDR3 loop reads CASSPDSSYEQYF. The CDR3 bases are TGTGCCAGCAGCCCGGACAGCTCCTACGAGCAGTACTTC.

V usage is TRBV5-1 and J usage is TRBJ2-3; 11 bases fit TRBD2. The CDR3 has 17 residues. Trimming removed 2 bases from V and 3 bases from J; junction bases left unmatched: 8. Germline CDR1 is SGHRS and CDR2 is YFSETQ. The CDR3 DNA reads TGCGCCAGCAGCTTTACACTAGCGGGGGCCCAAACAGATACGCAGTATTTT. This sequence encodes CASSFTLAGAQTDTQYF.

The rearrangement uses TRBV6-2 or TRBV6-3 and TRBJ1-6; perhaps TRBD1 as D (6 bases). Trimming stripped 5 bases from V and 6 bases from J, with 11 bases between. The CDR3 is 14 residues long. CDR1 MNHEY and CDR2 SVGEGT come from the germline V gene. CDR3 DNA sequence: TGTGCCAGCAGTCGGACAGAATCTAATTCACCCCTCCACTTT. This gives the protein CASSRTESNSPLHF.

The chain joins TRBV2 to TRBJ2-7; D is perhaps TRBD1 (5 bases). This CDR3 contains 15 residues. Germline V lookup: CDR1 SNHLY, CDR2 FYNNEI. Trimming shortened V by 6 bases and J by 3 bases, and 18 bases separated the two germline ends. CDR3 sequence reads: CASSANPGQIYEQYF. In DNA form, the CDR3 reads TGTGCCAGCAGCGCCAATCCTGGACAAATCTACGAGCAGTACTTC.

The rearrangement uses TRBV11-3 and TRBJ2-7; 8 nucleotides align to TRBD2. With V trimmed by 1 base and J by 3 bases, 8 bases remained unmatched. The germline gives CDR1 SGHNT, CDR2 YENEEA. The CDR3 covers 16 residues. This CDR3 is CASSLGTGLGSYEQYF. In nucleotides, the CDR3 is TGTGCCAGCAGCTTAGGGACGGGACTAGGTAGCTACGAGCAGTACTTC.

The rearrangement links TRBV2 to TRBJ1-5; TRBD1 might be the D (5 bases). This CDR3 is 13 amino acids long. In germline, CDR1 is SNHLY, CDR2 FYNNEI. Trimming took 4 bases from V and 7 from J, leaving 11 bases between them. CDR3 DNA: TGTGCCAGCAGTGGGGGGGTAGGGCAGCCCCAGCATTTT. This translates into CASSGGVGQPQHF.

The chain couples TRBV5-1 to TRBJ1-5; 8 nucleotides line up with TRBD1. Germline CDR1 and CDR2: SGHRS and YFSETQ. V gave up 7 bases and J gave up 6 bases; unmatched junction bases: 12. The CDR3 is 15 residues long. CDR3 sequence: CASQPGGDGGQPQHF. The CDR3 nucleotides are TGCGCCAGCCAGCCAGGGGGCGATGGTGGTCAGCCCCAGCATTTT.

J is TRBJ1-2 and V is TRBV6-2 or TRBV6-3; a possible D gene is TRBD1 (6 bases). V dropped 6 bases and J dropped 2 bases, with 10 bases sitting between them. This CDR3 is built from 13 residues. Per the germline V gene, CDR1 is MNHEY and CDR2 is SVGEGT. The CDR3 protein is CASSPTGNYGYTF. The CDR3 bases are TGTGCCAGCAGCCCTACAGGGAACTATGGCTACACCTTC.

This chain links TRBV30 with TRBJ2-2; D remains unclear. Germline-derived CDR1 and CDR2 are GTSNPN and SVGIG (reference sequence). The V end was cut by 0 bases, the J end by 7 bases, with 18 bases between. There are 16 residues in the CDR3. CDR3 DNA: TGTGCCTGGAGTGTATTCCAGGCTTCTTCCGGCGGGGAGCTGTTTTTT. Its translation: CAWSVFQASSGGELFF.

This clone was detected once. This CDR3 is CASTGQGAYPSTF. In DNA, the CDR3 is TGTGCCAGCACTGGACAGGGGGCGTATCCGAGCACCTTC. V usage is TRBV6-5 and J usage is TRBJ1-2, with 11 nucleotides matching TRBD1. The CDR3 totals 13 residues. Germline V CDR1 and CDR2: MNHEY, SVGAGI. V was pared by 7 bases and J by 13 bases, with 11 bases of the junction left unmatched.

V usage is TRBV4-2 and J usage is TRBJ2-1; 8 nucleotides agree with TRBD2. Trimming took 0 bases from V and 4 from J; bases not matched to a gene: 11. Per the germline V gene, CDR1 is LGHNA and CDR2 is YNFKEQ. The CDR3 runs 18 residues. DNA for the CDR3: TGTGCCAGCAGCCAAGATTGGTCGGCGGGGGGTATATACAATGAGCAGTTCTTC. The encoded protein is CASSQDWSAGGIYNEQFF.

The V and J genes are TRBV5-1 and TRBJ2-5; 8 bases align to TRBD1. The germline V gene encodes CDR1 SGHRS and CDR2 YFSETQ. The CDR3 length is 16 residues. V lost 4 bases, J lost 4 bases, and 12 bases stayed unmatched. The CDR3 loop is CASSAPPGQVIETQYF. The CDR3 DNA is TGCGCCAGCAGCGCACCACCGGGACAGGTGATAGAGACCCAGTACTTC.

The genes are TRBV6-5 and TRBJ1-2, with D possibly being TRBD1 (5 bases). The germline gives CDR1 MNHEY, CDR2 SVGAGI. This CDR3 has 13 amino acids. V dropped 8 bases and J dropped 7 bases, with 17 bases sitting between them. The CDR3, as DNA: TGTGCCAGCGCTGGAGACAGCCTCGGTGGCTACACCTTC. Protein sequence: CASAGDSLGGYTF.